The rows below give T cell receptor beta chains drawn from one sample of a study of blood T cell repertoires in COVID-19. Here immunoSEQ multiplex PCR was the method, and the copy in TCRdb shows in-frame clones only, minus some. Of about 11,000 clones listed, 85% to 90% are singletons. Specimen: peripheral blood. All receptors derive from an older woman with active COVID-19. Both conserved end residues are part of each CDR3. The D gene is left open where the match is weak. The size of a clone is reported for some rows only, either as once, few or many, or as a class for expanded clones.

V	J	D	length	size	CDR3	DNA
TRBV7-2	TRBJ1-1	TRBD1	17	few	CASTYLGTALMNTEAFF	TGTGCCAGCACCTACCTCGGGACAGCCTTAATGAACACTGAAGCTTTCTTT
TRBV3-1/TRBV3-2	TRBJ2-2	NA	15	NA	CASSQVGGRSGELFF	TGTGCCAGCAGCCAAGTCGGAGGGAGGTCCGGGGAGCTGTTTTTT
TRBV10-3	TRBJ1-4	NA	14	NA	CAIRSDSPNEKLFF	TGTGCCATCAGATCAGACAGCCCTAATGAAAAACTGTTTTTT
TRBV2	TRBJ2-1	TRBD2	13	NA	CVSGIAGGGEQFF	TGTGTCTCGGGGATAGCGGGAGGAGGTGAGCAGTTCTTC
TRBV27	TRBJ2-6	TRBD1	16	NA	CASSRRIAGGQDVLTF	TGTGCCAGCAGCCGAAGGATAGCAGGGGGCCAGGACGTCCTGACTTTC
TRBV18	TRBJ1-2	NA	13	NA	CASSPAKDIMGTF	TGTGCCAGCTCACCCGCGAAGGACATAATGGGTACCTTC
TRBV27	TRBJ2-7	TRBD2	16	medium-sized	CASSGKTSGIFYEQYF	TGTGCCAGCAGTGGAAAGACTAGCGGGATCTTCTACGAGCAGTACTTC
TRBV7-6	TRBJ2-7	TRBD1	18	NA	CASSSNPTAGTGDYEQYF	TGTGCCAGCAGCTCCAATCCGACAGCCGGGACAGGAGACTACGAGCAGTACTTC
TRBV4-1	TRBJ2-7	TRBD2	16	NA	CASSQALGTSGREQYF	TGCGCCAGCAGCCAAGCCCTTGGGACTAGCGGCCGGGAGCAGTACTTC
TRBV7-9	TRBJ2-2	NA	15	NA	CASSFVEVGAGELFF	TGTGCCAGCAGCTTCGTGGAGGTGGGCGCCGGGGAGCTGTTTTTT
TRBV23-1	TRBJ2-7	NA	16	NA	CASSQTKRVSSYEQYF	TGCGCCAGCAGTCAAACCAAGAGGGTCTCCTCCTACGAGCAGTACTTC
TRBV18	TRBJ2-2	TRBD2	16	once	CASSRTSGTNTGELFF	TGTGCCAGCTCCCGCACTAGCGGGACAAACACCGGGGAGCTGTTTTTT
TRBV5-4	TRBJ2-5	TRBD2	15	NA	CASSPAGGRVETQYF	TGTGCCAGCAGCCCGGCGGGGGGCAGGGTAGAGACCCAGTACTTC
TRBV7-7	TRBJ2-5	NA	13	NA	CASSPDFGETQYF	TGTGCCAGCAGCCCAGACTTCGGGGAGACCCAGTACTTC
TRBV3-1/TRBV3-2	TRBJ1-5	TRBD1	18	NA	CASSPQLGGQGINQPQHF	TGTGCCAGCAGCCCCCAGTTAGGAGGACAGGGAATCAATCAGCCCCAGCATTTT
TRBV3-1/TRBV3-2	TRBJ2-1	NA	12	NA	CASSQLYGEQFF	TGTGCCAGCAGCCAACTCTACGGTGAGCAGTTCTTC
TRBV5-1	TRBJ2-7	NA	13	NA	CASSLLGPGEQYF	TGCGCCAGCAGCTTGTTGGGGCCCGGCGAGCAGTACTTC
TRBV11-2	TRBJ2-5	TRBD2	18	NA	CASSLGLGLAGVSETQYF	TGTGCCAGCAGCTTAGGGTTGGGACTAGCGGGAGTTTCGGAGACCCAGTACTTC
TRBV7-9	TRBJ2-3	TRBD2	16	NA	CASSPGTSGVRDTQYF	TGTGCCAGCAGCCCCGGGACTAGCGGGGTGAGAGATACGCAGTATTTT
TRBV4-2	TRBJ1-6	NA	17	NA	CASSQEARRSYNSPLHF	TGTGCCAGCAGCCAAGAGGCGAGGCGTTCCTATAATTCACCCCTCCACTTT
TRBV6-6	TRBJ1-3	NA	16	few	CASSYSTGGMGNTIYF	TGTGCCAGCAGTTACTCGACAGGCGGAATGGGAAACACCATATATTTT
TRBV6-1	TRBJ2-5	TRBD2	14	NA	CASSEGGGRETQYF	TGTGCCAGCAGTGAAGGGGGGGGACGAGAGACCCAGTACTTC
TRBV7-9	TRBJ2-5	TRBD1	14	NA	CASSQQGEQETQYF	TGTGCCAGCAGCCAACAGGGGGAACAAGAGACCCAGTACTTC
TRBV19	TRBJ2-1	TRBD2	18	NA	CASSIGTSGPFPYNEQFF	TGTGCCAGTAGTATCGGGACTAGCGGGCCCTTCCCCTACAATGAGCAGTTCTTC
TRBV5-6	TRBJ2-5	TRBD2	17	few	CASSLFGAGAQPETQYF	TGTGCCAGCAGCTTGTTCGGAGCGGGGGCCCAACCAGAGACCCAGTACTTC
TRBV10-3	TRBJ1-5	NA	14	NA	CAISELGINQPQHF	TGTGCCATCAGTGAGTTGGGCATCAATCAGCCCCAGCATTTT
TRBV6-5	TRBJ1-2	TRBD1	13	once	CASSTTGFYGYTF	TGTGCCAGCAGTACGACAGGGTTTTATGGCTACACCTTC
TRBV6-6	TRBJ1-2	TRBD1	12	NA	CASRGQGTFYTF	TGTGCCAGCAGGGGACAGGGGACCTTCTACACCTTC
TRBV7-6	TRBJ2-5	TRBD1	16	once	CASSLGAGGSQETQYF	TGTGCCAGCAGCTTAGGGGCAGGGGGCTCCCAGGAGACCCAGTACTTC
TRBV7-8	TRBJ1-1	TRBD1	13	NA	CASSLDRGTEAFF	TGTGCCAGCAGCTTAGACAGGGGGACTGAAGCTTTCTTT
TRBV5-4	TRBJ2-1	TRBD2	18	few	CASSLGGPGLASYNEQFF	TGTGCCAGCAGCTTGGGGGGTCCGGGACTAGCGTCCTACAATGAGCAGTTCTTC
TRBV19	TRBJ1-1	TRBD1	16	NA	CASSMPGAARGTEAFF	TGTGCCAGTAGTATGCCCGGGGCCGCCAGGGGGACTGAAGCTTTCTTT
TRBV2	TRBJ2-5	TRBD1	17	NA	CASSPLTGLTLLETQYF	TGTGCCAGCAGTCCTCTGACAGGGTTGACTTTGTTAGAGACCCAGTACTTC
TRBV27	TRBJ2-7	TRBD2	16	NA	CASSGITSGALYEQYF	TGTGCCAGCAGTGGAATTACTAGCGGGGCTCTCTACGAGCAGTACTTC
TRBV7-8	TRBJ2-5	TRBD2	16	NA	CASSGPRLAGKETQYF	TGTGCCAGCAGCGGACCGCGACTAGCGGGGAAAGAGACCCAGTACTTC
TRBV5-8	TRBJ2-1	TRBD2	13	NA	CASNRGLADEQFF	TGTGCCAGCAATCGGGGACTAGCCGATGAGCAGTTCTTC
TRBV5-1	TRBJ1-2	TRBD1	17	NA	CASSLDRDRALGSGYTF	TGCGCCAGCAGCTTGGACCGGGACAGGGCCCTTGGTAGTGGCTACACCTTC
TRBV2	TRBJ1-5	TRBD1	15	NA	CASGGRGSSNQPQHF	TGTGCCAGCGGAGGCAGGGGGTCGAGCAATCAGCCCCAGCATTTT
TRBV6-5	TRBJ2-3	TRBD2	15	NA	CASKVAGVSTDTQYF	TGTGCCAGCAAGGTAGCGGGCGTAAGCACAGATACGCAGTATTTT
TRBV6-5	TRBJ1-6	TRBD1	14	NA	CASSYAGGNSPLHF	TGTGCCAGCAGTTACGCAGGGGGCAATTCACCCCTCCACTTT
TRBV3-1/TRBV3-2	TRBJ1-1	NA	15	NA	CASSQEGPSGTEAFF	TGTGCCAGCAGCCAAGAAGGACCCAGCGGAACTGAAGCTTTCTTT
TRBV5-6	TRBJ1-1	NA	15	NA	CASSFGTRGFAEAFF	TGTGCCAGCAGCTTTGGTACGCGGGGGTTCGCTGAAGCTTTCTTT